This T cell receptor beta chain was identified in a study of CD8+ T cells in alopecia areata. The study's findings and limits: Sequenced scalp T cells also include alphabeta T cells resident in normal skin. Relative to normal scalp, lesional scalp, especially alopecia totalis/universalis, showed higher clonality. Compared with mice, patients displayed less clear TCR sharing, possibly for HLA-related reasons.

The CDR3 consists of 14 residues. V dropped 3 bases and J dropped 7; count of bases not matched to a gene: 8. Looked up from germline, CDR1 is SQVTM and CDR2 is ANQGSEA. It was from PBMCs that CD4+ and CD8+ T cells were sorted. Isolated RNA was reverse transcribed into cDNA used as the sequencing template. Here immunoSEQ multiplex PCR was the method, and the copy in TCRdb shows in-frame clones only, minus some. The sample carries fewer than 110,000 clones, 55% recorded once. A single count supports this clone. What it binds is not known. This sequence originates from a human donor in good health. The sample was CD4+ T cells sorted from blood. The chain is built from TRBV29-1 and TRBJ2-1; the match to TRBD1 covers 8 bases. The CDR3: CSVDWQGAKNEQFF. DNA for the CDR3: TGCAGCGTTGACTGGCAGGGGGCCAAGAATGAGCAGTTCTTC.